Listed below are T cell receptor beta chains from one sample, sequenced in a study of T-cell reconstitution after alpha-beta-depleted transplantation in children. TCRdb reanalysed the PCR reads using MiXCR and keeps one entry per CDR3 protein. The sample lists about 440,000 distinct CDR3 sequences; roughly 43% were seen once. Sequenced here: PBMCs, sampled before TCRalphabeta/CD19-depleted stem cell transplant. These receptors all come from a girl aged 2 to 10 with aplastic anemia, due to receive a stem cell transplant. Each CDR3 is given with its conserved first and last residue. Fields, in order: clone size, D gene, V gene, J gene, CDR3 protein, CDR3 DNA. D genes are given only for firm matches. Where a row states a size, it is once, few, many or the class of an expanded clone; other rows omit it.

>many|TRBD2|TRBV11-2|TRBJ2-1
CASSQQRGKQFF
TGTGCCAGCAGCCAACAGCGGGGAAAGCAGTTCTTC
>NA|NA|TRBV21-1|TRBJ2-7
CASSILQGATHEQYF
TGTGCCAGCAGCATCCTACAGGGGGCGACCCACGAGCAGTACTTC
>once|TRBD2|TRBV28|TRBJ2-4
CASSLRREGRGKNIQYF
TGTGCCAGCAGTTTACGTCGGGAGGGCCGGGGCAAAAACATTCAGTACTTC
>few|TRBD1|TRBV29-1|TRBJ2-5
CSVERGTGGGETQYF
TGCAGCGTTGAAAGAGGGACAGGGGGCGGGGAGACCCAGTACTTC
>NA|NA|TRBV4-1|TRBJ2-3
CASSRRTDSTDTQYF
TGCGCCAGCAGCCGGAGGACCGACAGCACAGATACGCAGTATTTT
>NA|TRBD2|TRBV5-1|TRBJ2-1
CASSPGGAGLNEQFF
TGCGCCAGCAGCCCCGGGGGGGCCGGTTTAAATGAGCAGTTCTTC
>many|TRBD1|TRBV5-1|TRBJ2-5
CASSVGQGARETQYF
TGCGCCAGCAGCGTCGGACAGGGGGCGCGGGAGACCCAGTACTTC
>NA|TRBD2|TRBV11-3|TRBJ2-1
CASSLRGGAGTHNEQFF
TGTGCCAGCAGCCTTCGGGGGGGAGCGGGGACGCACAATGAGCAGTTCTTC
>NA|NA|TRBV12-3/TRBV12-4|TRBJ2-1
CASSLSEYSEQFF
TGTGCCAGCAGTTTATCAGAGTACTCTGAGCAGTTCTTC
>NA|NA|TRBV20-1|TRBJ2-3
CSATDSTDTQYF
TGCAGTGCCACGGACAGCACAGATACGCAGTATTTT
>NA|TRBD2|TRBV27|TRBJ2-7
CASKGSGIYEQYF
TGTGCCAGCAAGGGTAGCGGGATCTACGAGCAGTACTTC
>few|NA|TRBV12-3/TRBV12-4|TRBJ2-1
CASTGPDGLPYNEQFF
TGTGCCAGCACGGGACCCGACGGACTTCCCTACAATGAGCAGTTCTTC
>many|TRBD2|TRBV5-6|TRBJ2-2
CASSSRLPGGWTGELFF
TGTGCCAGCAGCTCCCGACTCCCGGGAGGTTGGACCGGGGAGCTGTTTTTT
>NA|NA|TRBV29-1|TRBJ2-3
CSEMTADTQYF
TGCAGCGAGATGACGGCAGATACGCAGTATTTT
>NA|NA|TRBV5-1|TRBJ2-1
CASRKDPGTGNNEQFF
TGCGCCAGCAGGAAGGACCCCGGGACGGGCAACAATGAGCAGTTCTTC
>many|NA|TRBV20-1|TRBJ2-5
CSEGTTGETQYF
TGCAGCGAGGGTACGACAGGAGAGACCCAGTACTTC
>NA|NA|TRBV4-1|TRBJ2-7
CASSQDTRRTYEQYF
TGCGCCAGCAGCCAAGACACCCGACGAACCTACGAGCAGTACTTC
>NA|TRBD2|TRBV20-1|TRBJ2-7
CSAVAGGPAEQYF
TGCAGTGCTGTAGCGGGAGGGCCTGCCGAGCAGTACTTC
>few|NA|TRBV9|TRBJ2-3
CASSVGGGPTSTDTQYF
TGTGCCAGCAGCGTAGGAGGCGGCCCGACTAGCACAGATACGCAGTATTTT
>once|TRBD2|TRBV2|TRBJ2-3
CASSEATSGGAADTQYF
TGTGCCAGCAGTGAGGCGACTAGCGGGGGGGCAGCAGATACGCAGTATTTT
>few|NA|TRBV29-1|TRBJ2-5
CSVAGGRAETQYF
TGCAGCGTTGCGGGCGGTAGGGCAGAGACCCAGTACTTC
>few|NA|TRBV30|TRBJ2-7
CAWSVQKWNDEQYF
TGTGCCTGGAGTGTACAAAAATGGAACGACGAGCAGTACTTC
>NA|TRBD1|TRBV7-9|TRBJ2-2
CASSAPGQGATGELFF
TGTGCCAGCAGCGCCCCGGGACAGGGGGCCACCGGGGAGCTGTTTTTT
>NA|NA|TRBV28|TRBJ2-2
CASSLGTRGWVF
TGTGCCAGCAGTCTTGGAACGAGGGGTTGGGTTTTT
>NA|NA|TRBV7-2|TRBJ2-2
CASSLSLTSPTGELFF
TGTGCCAGCAGCCTTAGTCTGACTAGTCCTACCGGGGAGCTGTTTTTT
>NA|NA|TRBV27|TRBJ1-1
CASSLSGLSKAFF
TGTGCCAGCAGTTTATCAGGGTTAAGTAAAGCTTTCTTT
>many|TRBD2|TRBV28|TRBJ2-1
CASSGDLAAGLFKNEQFF
TGTGCCAGCAGTGGGGATCTAGCTGCGGGACTATTTAAAAATGAGCAGTTCTTC
>NA|TRBD1|TRBV20-1|TRBJ1-2
CSPRGTGGNYGYTF
TGCAGCCCGAGGGGGACAGGGGGAAACTATGGCTACACCTTC